This T cell receptor beta chain appears in the sequencing data of a study of long-term antiretroviral therapy in people with HIV. An immunoSEQ assay, version v3.0, was performed at survey level. Clones were read by immunoSEQ multiplex PCR, and TCRdb kept only the in-frame ones, dropping some. The profile covers about 39,000 clones, with 80% to 90% appearing a single time and under 4.5% taken by the ten largest. Per donor, at least one pre-ART and at least two post-ART PBMC samples were obtained. Material: unsorted PBMCs, obtained 1.2 years after starting antiretroviral therapy. This TCR was recovered from a woman in her forties or fifties with HIV.

The CDR3 DNA reads TGTGCCAGCAGCCTCAGGGGGGATCATTATGGCTACACCTTC. Amino acids: CASSLRGDHYGYTF. The J gene is TRBJ1-2, the V gene TRBV9, with 7 bases that match TRBD1. Trimming at V came to 4 bases and at J to 5 bases, leaving 8 bases not matched to a gene. The germline V gene encodes CDR1 SGDLS and CDR2 YYNGEE. The CDR3 consists of 14 residues.